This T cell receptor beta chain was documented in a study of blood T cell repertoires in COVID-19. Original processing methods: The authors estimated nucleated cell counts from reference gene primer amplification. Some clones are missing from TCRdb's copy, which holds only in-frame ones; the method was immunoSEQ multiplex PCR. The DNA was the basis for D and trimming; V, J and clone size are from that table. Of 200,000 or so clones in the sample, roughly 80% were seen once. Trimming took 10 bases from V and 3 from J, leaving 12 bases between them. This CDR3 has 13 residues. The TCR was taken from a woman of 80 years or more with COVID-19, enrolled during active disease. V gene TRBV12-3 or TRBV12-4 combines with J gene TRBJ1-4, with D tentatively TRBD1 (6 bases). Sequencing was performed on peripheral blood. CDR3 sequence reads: CATVDSPNEKLFF. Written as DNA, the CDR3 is TGTGCCACCGTGGACAGCCCTAATGAAAAACTGTTTTTT.